This T cell receptor beta chain was profiled in a study of immune cell composition in non-small cell lung cancer. Study-level information: Most cases were lung adenocarcinoma or squamous cell carcinoma.

TCRdb keeps only in-frame clones here, not all; method: immunoSEQ multiplex PCR. This repertoire shows about 4,300 clones, under 85% found once; its top ten account for 11%. The CDR3 is 16 amino acids. Trimming left V 3 bases short and J 0 bases short, with 9 bases between. The V gene's germline CDR1 is LNHDA and CDR2 SQIVND (reference sequence). The study, taken as a whole, reports: Clones >0.5% enriched in tumour were rarer in adenocarcinoma (roughly 35%) than squamous (roughly 75%). Lung squamous cell carcinoma tumours had significantly higher top 10 clone scores and productive clonality than lung adenocarcinoma. Tumour TCR-beta clonality showed no significant link to smoking pack-years.

Points on this clone: What it binds is not known.

This sequence joins TRBV19 and TRBJ2-6; D is perhaps TRBD1 (5 bases). This receptor was obtained from a human donor with non-small cell lung cancer. The specimen was lung tumor tissue. CDR3 nucleotide sequence: TGTGCCAGTAGTATTACAGGCCTCTCTGGGGCCAACGTCCTGACTTTC. Encoded protein: CASSITGLSGANVLTF.